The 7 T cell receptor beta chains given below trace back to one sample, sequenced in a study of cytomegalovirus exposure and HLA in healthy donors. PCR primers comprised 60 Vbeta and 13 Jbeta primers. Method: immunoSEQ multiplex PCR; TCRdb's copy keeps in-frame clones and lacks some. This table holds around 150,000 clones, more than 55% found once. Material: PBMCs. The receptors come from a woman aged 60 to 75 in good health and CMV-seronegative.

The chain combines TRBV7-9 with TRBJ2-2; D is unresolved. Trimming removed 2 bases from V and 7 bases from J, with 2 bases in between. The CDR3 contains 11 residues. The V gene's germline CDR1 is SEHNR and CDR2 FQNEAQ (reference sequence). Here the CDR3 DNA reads TGTGCCAGCAGCTTATACGGGGAGCTGTTTTTT. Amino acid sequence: CASSLYGELFF.

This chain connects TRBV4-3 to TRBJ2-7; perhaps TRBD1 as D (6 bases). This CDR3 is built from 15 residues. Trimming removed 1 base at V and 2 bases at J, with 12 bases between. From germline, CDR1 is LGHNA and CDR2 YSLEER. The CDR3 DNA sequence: TGCGCCAGCAGCCAAGTACTCGGACAGCCCTACGAGCAGTACTTC. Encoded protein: CASSQVLGQPYEQYF.

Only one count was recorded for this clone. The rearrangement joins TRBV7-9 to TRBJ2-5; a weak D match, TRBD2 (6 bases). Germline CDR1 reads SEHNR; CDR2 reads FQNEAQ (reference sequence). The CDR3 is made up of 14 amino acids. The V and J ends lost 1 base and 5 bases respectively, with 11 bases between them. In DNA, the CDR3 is TGTGCCAGCAGCTTAGGGGGGGTCCAGGAGACCCAGTACTTC. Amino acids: CASSLGGVQETQYF.

The CDR3 here is CASSGQGLGNTIYF. The CDR3 nucleotides are TGTGCCAGCAGCGGTCAGGGGCTTGGAAACACCATATATTTT. This chain joins TRBV9 and TRBJ1-3; tentatively, D is TRBD1 (6 bases). Germline loops: CDR1 SGDLS, CDR2 YYNGEE. The CDR3 has 14 residues. Trimming pared 3 bases from V and 3 bases from J, leaving 10 bases between. Using reference TRBV9 and TRBJ1-3 for the parts outside the CDR3, the full variable domain is DSGVTQTPKHLITATGQRVTLRCSPRSGDLSVYWYQQSLDQGLQFLIQYYNGEERAKGNILERFSAQQFPDLHSELNLSSLELGDSALYFCASSGQGLGNTIYFGEGSWLTVV.

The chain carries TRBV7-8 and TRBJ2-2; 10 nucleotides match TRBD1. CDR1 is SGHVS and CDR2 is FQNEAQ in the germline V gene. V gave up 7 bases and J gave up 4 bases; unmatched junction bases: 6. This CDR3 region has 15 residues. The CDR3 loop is CASTKDRGSTGELFF. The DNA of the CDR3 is TGTGCCAGCACGAAGGACAGGGGGAGCACCGGGGAGCTGTTTTTT.

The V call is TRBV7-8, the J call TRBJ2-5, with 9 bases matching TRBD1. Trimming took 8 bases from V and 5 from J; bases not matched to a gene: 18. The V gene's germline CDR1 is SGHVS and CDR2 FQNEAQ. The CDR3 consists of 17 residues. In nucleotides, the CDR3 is TGTGCCAGCCGCCACTCGCAACGGGGACAGGGTAGGGAGACCCAGTACTTC. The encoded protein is CASRHSQRGQGRETQYF. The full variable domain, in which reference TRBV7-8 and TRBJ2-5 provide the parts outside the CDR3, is GAGVSQSPRYKVAKRGQDVALRCDPISGHVSLFWYQQALGQGPEFLTYFQNEAQLDKSGLPSDRFFAERPEGSVSTLKIQRTQQEDSAVYLCASRHSQRGQGRETQYFGPGTRLLVL.

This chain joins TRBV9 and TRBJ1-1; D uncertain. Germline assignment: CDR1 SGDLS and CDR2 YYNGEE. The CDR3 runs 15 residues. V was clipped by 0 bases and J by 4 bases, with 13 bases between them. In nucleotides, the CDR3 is TGTGCCAGCAGCGTAGACCGGGTGGGGAGCACTGAAGCTTTCTTT. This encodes CASSVDRVGSTEAFF.